The next 23 T cell receptor beta chains were all read from a single sample in a study of T cell responses to AZD1222 COVID-19 vaccine. Method: immunoSEQ multiplex PCR; TCRdb's copy keeps in-frame clones and lacks some. Of roughly 160,000 clones detected, roughly 92% appear once; the ten largest clones hold 1.6%. The sequencing used peripheral blood, collected on day 0 of AZD1222 vaccination. The receptors shown here come from an adult in good health.

The chain joins TRBV4-2 to TRBJ2-7; no firm D call. The V and J ends lost 0 bases and 3 bases respectively, with 12 bases between them. The germline V gene encodes CDR1 LGHNA and CDR2 YNFKEQ. The CDR3 extends over 15 amino acids. The CDR3 nucleotides read TGTGCCAGCAGCCAAGAGTCGGCTTCGCGCTACGAGCAGTACTTC. This sequence encodes CASSQESASRYEQYF.

The rearrangement joins TRBV5-1 to TRBJ2-1; 7 nucleotides align to TRBD1. This CDR3 contains 12 residues. The germline CDR1 and CDR2 sequences are SGHRS and YFSETQ. J gave up 8 bases and V 4 bases, and 3 bases lay outside the gene matches. CDR3 region: CASSRDRDEQFF. The CDR3 nucleotides read TGCGCCAGCAGCCGTGACAGGGATGAGCAGTTCTTC.

The chain carries TRBV11-3 and TRBJ2-6, with D uncertain. The V end lost 5 bases, the J end lost 4 bases, and 12 bases lay between the germline ends. CDR1 and CDR2 (germline): SGHNT, YENEEA. There are 15 residues in the CDR3. In nucleotides, the CDR3 is TGTGCCAGCAGCCCAAGCACGGGCGGGGCCAACGTCCTGACTTTC. This sequence encodes CASSPSTGGANVLTF.

The chain employs TRBV5-5 and TRBJ1-5, with D unclear. The germline CDR1 and CDR2 sequences are SGHKS and YYEKEE (reference sequence). V lost 0 bases, J lost 3 bases, and 13 bases lay in between. The CDR3 is made up of 16 amino acids. The CDR3 region is CASSLDGTGNNQPQHF. DNA for the CDR3: TGTGCCAGCAGCTTGGACGGAACTGGTAACAATCAGCCCCAGCATTTT. The variable domain in full, completed from reference TRBV5-5 and TRBJ1-5, reads DAGVTQSPTHLIKTRGQQVTLRCSPISGHKSVSWYQQVLGQGPQFIFQYYEKEERGRGNFPDRFSARQFPNYSSELNVNALLLGDSALYLCASSLDGTGNNQPQHFGDGTRLSIL.

This clone was observed once. The rearrangement uses TRBV6-2 or TRBV6-3 and TRBJ1-5; no definite D call. Trimming shortened V by 5 bases and J by 0 bases, and 8 bases separated the two germline ends. Germline loops: CDR1 MNHEY, CDR2 SVGEGT. This CDR3 is 14 amino acids long. CDR3 loop: CASSKGYSNQPQHF. As DNA, the CDR3 is TGTGCCAGCAGTAAGGGTTATAGCAATCAGCCCCAGCATTTT.

The V gene is TRBV15, the J gene TRBJ2-7; D is possibly TRBD2 (7 bases). Germline V gives CDR1 LNHNV, CDR2 YYDKDF (reference sequence). The V gene lost 1 base and the J gene lost 2 bases, with 12 bases spanning the gap. This CDR3 spans 15 amino acids. The DNA of the CDR3 is TGTGCCACCAGCAGAGCCGGGGGGCCTGCCTACGAGCAGTACTTC. Amino acids: CATSRAGGPAYEQYF.

V is TRBV7-2 and J is TRBJ1-6, with D perhaps TRBD1 (5 bases). V was pared by 5 bases and J by 6 bases, with 17 bases between. CDR1 and CDR2 (germline): SGHTA, FQGNSA. The CDR3 loop spans 16 amino acids. The CDR3 loop reads CASSHKQVDFNSPLHF. The CDR3 nucleotides read TGTGCCAGCAGCCATAAACAGGTGGACTTTAATTCACCCCTCCACTTT.

The chain couples TRBV10-1 to TRBJ2-2, with D perhaps matching TRBD1 (5 bases). Trimming took 3 bases from V and 4 from J, leaving 15 bases between them. The CDR3 loop spans 16 amino acids. Looked up from germline, CDR1 is WNHNN and CDR2 is SYGVQD (reference sequence). CDR3 amino acids: CASSDQGARPTGELFF. DNA of the CDR3: TGCGCCAGCAGTGACCAAGGGGCGCGACCCACCGGGGAGCTGTTTTTT.

This chain joins TRBV6-5 and TRBJ1-5, with D perhaps TRBD1 (6 bases). The CDR3 runs to 14 residues. CDR1 and CDR2 (germline): MNHEY, SVGAGI. The V gene lost 6 bases and the J gene lost 6 bases, with 15 bases spanning the gap. The CDR3 loop reads CASRDARGTQPQHF. For the CDR3, the DNA is TGTGCCAGCAGAGACGCCAGGGGCACTCAGCCCCAGCATTTT.

The chain couples TRBV18 to TRBJ2-7; 8 bases map to TRBD1. The germline gives CDR1 KGHSH, CDR2 LQKENI. The CDR3 is made up of 14 amino acids. The J segment lost 1 base and the V segment lost 7 bases, leaving 6 bases of the junction unmatched. In nucleotides, the CDR3 is TGTGCCAGCTTATCAGGGGGCGAATCCTACGAGCAGTACTTC. Protein product: CASLSGGESYEQYF.

This chain connects TRBV3-1 (or the pseudogene TRBV3-2) to TRBJ2-2, with D perhaps matching TRBD2 (7 bases). The CDR3 sequence is 16 residues long. Per the germline V gene, CDR1 is LGHDT and CDR2 is YNNKEL (reference sequence). V was cut by 4 bases and J by 4 bases, with 16 bases left in between. The CDR3 DNA sequence: TGTGCCAGCAGCCGAACGAGGGGGAGGGGCACCGGGGAGCTGTTTTTT. Protein sequence: CASSRTRGRGTGELFF.

Only one count was recorded for this clone. J is TRBJ2-5 and V is TRBV5-1, with TRBD1 matching 7 bases. The CDR3 totals 14 residues. The germline V gene has CDR1 SGHRS and CDR2 YFSETQ. V shed 0 bases and J 5 bases; nucleotides not matched to a gene: 4. The CDR3 DNA reads TGCGCCAGCAGCTTGGGGGACAGATCGGAGACCCAGTACTTC. Translation: CASSLGDRSETQYF.

The rearrangement links TRBV21-1 to TRBJ1-4; TRBD1, the D gene given by the table, was not confirmed from the DNA. TRBV21-1 is deemed a pseudogene. The CDR3 has 17 residues. This chain's CDR3 is CASSKDRGQQANEKLFF. The CDR3 DNA follows: TGTGCCAGCAGCAAAGATCGGGGACAGCAGGCTAATGAAAAACTGTTTTTT.

The chain recombines TRBV5-6 with TRBJ2-5, with 7 bases aligning to TRBD1. The V segment lost 4 bases and the J segment 4 bases; nucleotides outside the gene matches: 10. The CDR3 is made up of 15 amino acids. Germline lookup yields CDR1 SGHDT and CDR2 YYEEEE. The CDR3 here is CASSGRRDSPETQYF. CDR3 DNA: TGTGCCAGCAGCGGAAGACGGGACAGTCCAGAGACCCAGTACTTC.

V is TRBV5-7 and J is TRBJ2-7, with D uncertain. TRBV5-7 belongs to the ORF category, with a function that is uncertain. V lost 4 bases and J 3 bases, leaving 5 bases between the germline ends. The length of the CDR3 is 11 residues. In DNA form, the CDR3 reads TGTGCCAGCAGCCGGAACTACGAGCAGTACTTC. Its protein product is CASSRNYEQYF.

J is TRBJ1-2 and V is TRBV6-5, with TRBD1 matching over 7 bases. CDR3 size: 14 residues. Germline loops: CDR1 MNHEY, CDR2 SVGAGI. V shed 3 bases and J 5 bases; nucleotides not matched to a gene: 6. The CDR3 is CASSYQGEGYGYTF. The CDR3 region has the DNA TGTGCCAGCAGTTATCAGGGGGAGGGGTATGGCTACACCTTC.

The gene calls are TRBV18 and TRBJ2-7, with 9 nucleotides matching TRBD1. Per the germline V gene, CDR1 is KGHSH and CDR2 is LQKENI. J gave up 3 bases and V 0 bases, and 9 bases lay outside the gene matches. The CDR3 extends over 17 amino acids. The CDR3 DNA is TGTGCCAGCTCACCACCGGGACTAAGACAGGGGGTCTACGAGCAGTACTTC. It yields the protein CASSPPGLRQGVYEQYF.

The CDR3 DNA reads as TGTGCCAGCAGCCAAGGTGGGACAGGGCAAACTGAAGCTTTCTTT. The encoded protein is CASSQGGTGQTEAFF. This rearrangement joins TRBV3-1 (or the pseudogene TRBV3-2) to TRBJ1-1; 9 bases align to TRBD1. The CDR3 spans 15 residues. Germline V gene lookup returns CDR1 LGHDT and CDR2 YNNKEL (reference sequence). The V gene end was trimmed by 1 base and the J gene end by 5 bases; junction bases not matched to a gene: 5.

The chain carries TRBV11-3 and TRBJ2-3; D remains ambiguous. Deletions cut 1 base from V and 0 bases from J, with 11 bases between. The germline V gene has CDR1 SGHNT and CDR2 YENEEA. The CDR3 totals 16 residues. The chain's CDR3 is CASSLGVSPSTDTQYF. In DNA form, the CDR3 reads TGTGCCAGCAGCTTAGGGGTGTCTCCTAGCACAGATACGCAGTATTTT.

This clone was detected a few times. J is TRBJ2-7 and V is TRBV18; 7 nucleotides line up with TRBD1. Germline trimming cut 5 bases from V and 4 bases from J; bases unmatched to any gene: 8. The CDR3 is 14 amino acids. Germline-derived CDR1 and CDR2 are KGHSH and LQKENI. CDR3 loop: CASSGAGTEYEQYF. In nucleotides, the CDR3 is TGTGCCAGCTCAGGGGCCGGGACAGAGTACGAGCAGTACTTC.

This clone was observed a single time. V gene TRBV5-1 combines with J gene TRBJ2-1; D ambiguous. The CDR3 has 13 residues. CDR1 and CDR2 (germline): SGHRS, YFSETQ. V was shortened by 0 bases and J by 7 bases, with 8 bases between the two germline ends. The CDR3 region is CASSLDQVNEQFF. The CDR3 DNA is TGCGCCAGCAGCTTGGACCAAGTAAATGAGCAGTTCTTC.

V and J are TRBV19 and TRBJ1-6; possibly TRBD1 for D (6 bases). Germline V gene sequence: CDR1 LNHDA, CDR2 SQIVND (reference sequence). Trimming shortened V by 1 base and J by 6 bases, and 13 bases separated the two germline ends. The CDR3 has 16 residues. The CDR3 DNA follows: TGTGCCAGTAGTATAGCGCGGACAGCCGGTAATTCACCCCTCCACTTT. It specifies CASSIARTAGNSPLHF.

This chain uses TRBV12-5 with TRBJ2-1; 10 bases line up with TRBD2. The CDR3 has 15 residues. Germline CDR1 LGHNT, CDR2 FRNRAP. With 1 base clipped from V and 6 bases from J, the junction kept 3 bases outside the gene matches. CDR3 sequence: CASGLEGLATNEQFF. CDR3 DNA sequence: TGTGCTAGTGGTTTGGAGGGACTAGCGACCAATGAGCAGTTCTTC.